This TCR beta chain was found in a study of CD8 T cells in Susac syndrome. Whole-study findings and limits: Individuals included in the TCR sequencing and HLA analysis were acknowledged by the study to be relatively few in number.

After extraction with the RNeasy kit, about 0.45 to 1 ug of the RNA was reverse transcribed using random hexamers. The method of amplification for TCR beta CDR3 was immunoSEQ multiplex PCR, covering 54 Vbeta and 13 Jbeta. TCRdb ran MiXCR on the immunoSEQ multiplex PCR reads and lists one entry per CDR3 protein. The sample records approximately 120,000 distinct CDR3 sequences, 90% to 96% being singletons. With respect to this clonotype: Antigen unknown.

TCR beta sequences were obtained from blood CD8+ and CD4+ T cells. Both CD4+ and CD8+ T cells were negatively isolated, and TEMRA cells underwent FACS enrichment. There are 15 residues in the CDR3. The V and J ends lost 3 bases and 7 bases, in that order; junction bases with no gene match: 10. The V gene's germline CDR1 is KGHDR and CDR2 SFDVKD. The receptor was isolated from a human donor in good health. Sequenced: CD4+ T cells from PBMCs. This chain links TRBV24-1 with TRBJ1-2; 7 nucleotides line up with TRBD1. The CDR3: CATSDRTGGHSGYTF. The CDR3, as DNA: TGTGCCACCAGTGATCGGACAGGAGGTCACTCTGGCTACACCTTC.